A selection of T cell receptor beta chains follows, all from one sample in a study of blood T cells in healthy people across ages. Via MiXCR, TCRdb re-called the 5' RACE reads, giving one row per CDR3 protein. Seen here are about 1.7 million distinct CDR3 sequences, 25% to 30% observed once, and the top ten hold over 7%. Material for sequencing was blood. All receptors come from a woman aged 25 to 39 in good health. CDR3s leave out the opening cysteine and the closing phenylalanine or tryptophan.

TRBJ2-7	TRBV7-2	ASSFSSGRTSYEQY
TRBJ2-7	TRBV5-5	ASSTRRSQGGYEQY
TRBJ2-5	TRBV3-1	TSSYPGETQY
TRBJ2-1	TRBV9	ASSTPWDSYYYNEQF
TRBJ1-2	TRBV20-1	SAVGRGRNYGYT
TRBJ2-7	TRBV20-1	SATGLAGEYEQY
TRBJ2-1	TRBV27	ASSRTLWEIDNEQF
.	TRBV28	ASKPPGLEQY
TRBJ1-1	TRBV6-6	ASSLDSQVDTEAF
TRBJ2-6	TRBV20-1	SARTPGANVLT
TRBJ1-6	TRBV7-2	ASSSRTVNSPLH
TRBJ2-5	TRBV7-7	ASSRELAGRETQY
TRBJ1-1	TRBV4-2	ASSPGSGAF
TRBJ2-7	TRBV6-2/TRBV6-3	ASNPGTSSYEQY
TRBJ2-5	TRBV6-1	ASSPGTSGGEETQY
.	TRBV4-2	ANSQDELAGRFEQY
TRBJ2-3	TRBV24-1	ATSAPNRADTQY
TRBJ2-3	TRBV5-1	ASSFSATDTQY